This is a list of T cell receptor beta chains from one sample in a study of blood T cell repertoires in COVID-19. Assay: immunoSEQ multiplex PCR; the TCRdb copy retains only in-frame clones and omits some. This sample carries about 32,000 clones, about nine tenths of them seen once, and the ten largest clones take about 1%. Sequenced sample: peripheral blood. All receptors derive from a man between 65 and 85 years old with active or convalescent COVID-19. CDR3s include the opening cysteine and the closing phenylalanine or tryptophan. D genes are given only for firm matches. Size is omitted from some rows. Given values are once, few, many or a class for expanded clones.

V	J	size	D	CDR3	DNA
TRBV5-1	TRBJ1-1	-	-	CASSGSLPLLGAEAFF	TGCGCCAGCAGCGGCAGTCTTCCCCTTCTAGGCGCTGAAGCTTTCTTT
TRBV19	TRBJ1-1	once	TRBD1	CASSRDGGGAEAFF	TGTGCCAGTAGCCGGGACGGAGGGGGCGCTGAAGCTTTCTTT
TRBV6-5	TRBJ2-1	-	TRBD2	CASRTLAGGYNEQFF	TGTGCCAGCAGGACACTAGCGGGGGGCTACAATGAGCAGTTCTTC
TRBV12-5	TRBJ2-3	-	-	CASGLTGPDTQYF	TGTGCTAGTGGTTTGACAGGGCCAGATACGCAGTATTTT
TRBV6-5	TRBJ1-4	-	TRBD1	CASSSGTGRGEKLFF	TGTGCCAGCAGTTCCGGGACAGGGAGAGGTGAAAAACTGTTTTTT
TRBV19	TRBJ2-7	few	-	CASSIPGYSYEQYF	TGTGCCAGTAGTATACCGGGATACTCCTACGAGCAGTACTTC
TRBV28	TRBJ1-6	-	TRBD1	CASRGTANSPLHF	TGTGCCAGCAGGGGGACAGCGAATTCACCCCTCCACTTT
TRBV28	TRBJ1-3	-	TRBD1	CASRGGQYSGNTIYF	TGTGCCAGCAGGGGGGGACAGTATTCTGGAAACACCATATATTTT
TRBV19	TRBJ2-3	-	-	CASSIGGSSTDTQYF	TGTGCCAGTAGTATTGGCGGTTCTAGCACAGATACGCAGTATTTT
TRBV10-3	TRBJ2-3	-	TRBD2	CAIRWLTSGGAADTQYF	TGTGCCATCCGATGGTTGACTAGCGGGGGGGCGGCAGATACGCAGTATTTT
TRBV6-5	TRBJ1-2	-	-	CASTPGGSPYGYTF	TGTGCCAGCACCCCGGGGGGGAGCCCGTATGGCTACACCTTC
TRBV30	TRBJ2-1	-	TRBD2	CAWPPGLAGGRDEQFF	TGTGCCTGGCCGCCGGGACTAGCGGGAGGCCGCGATGAGCAGTTCTTC
TRBV25-1	TRBJ1-1	-	-	CASSESYALSIRYEAFF	TGTGCCAGCAGTGAATCGTACGCGCTATCGATACGCTATGAAGCTTTCTTT
TRBV4-2	TRBJ2-1	-	TRBD1	CASSQAQGQGNAEQFF	TGTGCCAGCAGCCAAGCCCAAGGACAGGGGAACGCTGAGCAGTTCTTC
TRBV7-9	TRBJ2-3	-	TRBD1	CASSSQKGTGGTDTQYF	TGTGCCAGCAGCTCACAGAAGGGTACAGGGGGCACAGATACGCAGTATTTT
TRBV2	TRBJ2-1	-	TRBD2	CASSARLGLAGAYNEQFF	TGTGCCAGCAGTGCTCGTTTAGGGCTAGCGGGGGCCTACAATGAGCAGTTCTTC
TRBV4-3	TRBJ2-1	-	TRBD2	CASSRRTSGGSHEQFF	TGCGCCAGCAGCCGGAGGACTAGCGGGGGGTCCCATGAGCAGTTCTTC
TRBV6-2/TRBV6-3	TRBJ1-1	few	-	CASSSPWPQNTEAFF	TGTGCCAGCAGTTCTCCTTGGCCACAAAACACTGAAGCTTTCTTT
TRBV5-1	TRBJ2-3	-	-	CASNPTSSATQYF	TGCGCCAGCAACCCCACGAGCAGCGCTACGCAGTATTTT
TRBV27	TRBJ1-1	-	-	CASRRDFLLNTEAFF	TGTGCCAGCAGGCGGGACTTTCTCTTGAACACTGAAGCTTTCTTT
TRBV5-4	TRBJ2-7	-	TRBD1	CASSLGGGQGAYEQYF	TGTGCCAGCAGTTTGGGAGGAGGACAGGGAGCCTACGAGCAGTACTTC
TRBV11-2	TRBJ1-2	-	-	CASSLGQGTGYTF	TGTGCCAGCAGCTTAGGGCAGGGAACTGGCTACACCTTC
TRBV2	TRBJ1-2	-	-	CASRRDTNYGYTF	TGTGCCAGCAGAAGGGACACTAACTATGGCTACACCTTC